The 14 T cell receptor beta chains listed next were all sequenced from one sample in a study of graft-versus-host responses after intestinal transplantation. Generated by immunoSEQ multiplex PCR, the TCRdb table keeps only in-frame clones and is missing some. Among 25,000 to 30,000 clones listed, 82% were seen once. Antigen specificity for these receptors is unknown. The source material was unstimulated CD4+ T cells sorted from spleen or lymph node cells, sampled before intestinal transplant. The receptors here all came from a human donor who received an intestinal transplant.

V usage is TRBV5-1 and J usage is TRBJ2-1, with 8 bases fitting TRBD1. The CDR3 has 16 residues. Germline V lookup: CDR1 SGHRS, CDR2 YFSETQ. With 0 bases clipped from V and 6 bases from J, the junction kept 8 bases outside the gene matches. CDR3 nucleotide sequence: TGCGCCAGCAGCTTGGCAGGGGGCGGGACTCGCAATGAGCAGTTCTTC. Translating it yields CASSLAGGGTRNEQFF.

The chain links TRBV5-1 to TRBJ2-3; 7 positions match TRBD2. V dropped 2 bases and J dropped 2; count of bases not matched to a gene: 2. The CDR3 length is 14 residues. In germline, CDR1 is SGHRS, CDR2 YFSETQ. CDR3 DNA sequence: TGCGCCAGCAGCTTCGGGGGGACCACAGATACGCAGTATTTT. It translates to CASSFGGTTDTQYF.

The chain couples TRBV19 to TRBJ1-6, with D tentatively TRBD1 (5 bases). The CDR3 consists of 16 residues. V was cut by 6 bases and J by 7 bases, with 19 bases left in between. In germline, CDR1 is LNHDA, CDR2 SQIVND (reference sequence). The CDR3, as DNA: TGTGCCAGTAGATTCTACCTACAGGCGTCCAATTCACCCCTCCACTTT. It translates to CASRFYLQASNSPLHF.

The CDR3 here is CASSLRYNEQFF. The CDR3 region has the DNA TGTGCCAGCAGCTTAAGGTACAATGAGCAGTTCTTC. The chain links TRBV13 to TRBJ2-1; D ambiguous. The CDR3 loop spans 12 amino acids. Trimming pared 2 bases from V and 4 bases from J, leaving 3 bases between. Germline V gene sequence: CDR1 PRHDT, CDR2 FYEKMQ (reference sequence). Full variable domain (remainder filled in from reference TRBV13 and TRBJ2-1): AAGVIQSPRHLIKEKRETATLKCYPIPRHDTVYWYQQGPGQDPQFLISFYEKMQSDKGSIPDRFSAQQFSDYHSELNMSSLELGDSALYFCASSLRYNEQFFGPGTRLTVL.

The chain is built from TRBV5-1 and TRBJ1-1; TRBD1 matches 8 bases. The CDR3 is made up of 14 amino acids. V dropped 3 bases and J dropped 5; count of bases not matched to a gene: 6. The V gene's germline CDR1 is SGHRS and CDR2 YFSETQ. The CDR3 DNA follows: TGCGCCAGCAGCTCTGGACAGGGTAAGACTGAAGCTTTCTTT. Amino acids: CASSSGQGKTEAFF.

The chain recombines TRBV6-1 with TRBJ1-5; the D is unclear. The CDR3 is 11 residues long. Germline assignment: CDR1 MNHNS and CDR2 SASEGT. Trimming stripped 2 bases from V and 5 bases from J, with 1 base between. The CDR3 protein is CASSEYQPQHF. The CDR3 DNA is TGTGCCAGCAGTGAATATCAGCCCCAGCATTTT.

With regard to this clone: The same CDR3 also results from other DNA sequences found in this sample. The V gene is TRBV5-1, the J gene TRBJ2-6; no firm D call. The CDR3 sequence is 14 residues long. The V and J ends lost 0 bases and 4 bases respectively, with 5 bases between them. CDR1 is SGHRS and CDR2 is YFSETQ in the germline V gene. CDR3 sequence: CASSLGSGANVLTF. The CDR3 coding sequence is TGCGCCAGCAGCTTGGGGTCGGGGGCCAACGTCCTGACTTTC.

The count of this clone is one. J is TRBJ2-1 and V is TRBV20-1; D unresolved. The V end was cut by 5 bases, the J end by 4 bases, with 3 bases between. The CDR3 is 10 amino acids. CDR1 and CDR2 (germline): DFQATT, SNEGSKA (reference sequence). The CDR3: CSARYNEQFF. CDR3 nucleotides: TGCAGTGCTCGGTACAATGAGCAGTTCTTC.

This chain uses TRBV6-5 with TRBJ2-7; 9 positions match TRBD1. Germline lookup yields CDR1 MNHEY and CDR2 SVGAGI. The CDR3 loop spans 15 amino acids. The ends lost 6 bases at V and 7 bases at J; junction bases unmatched: 13. CDR3 sequence reads: CASSPSRDRVREQYF. Here the CDR3 DNA reads TGTGCCAGCAGCCCCTCCCGGGACAGGGTGAGAGAGCAGTACTTC.

This rearrangement joins TRBV27 to TRBJ2-2; the D gene is possibly TRBD2 (6 bases). Trimming removed 6 bases at V and 6 bases at J, with 11 bases between. The CDR3 has 13 residues. Germline loops: CDR1 MNHEY, CDR2 SMNVEV (reference sequence). CDR3: CASRGGKAGELFF. The CDR3 coding sequence is TGTGCCAGCAGAGGCGGGAAGGCCGGGGAGCTGTTTTTT.

The chain recombines TRBV7-8 with TRBJ1-4; no firm D call. CDR1 is SGHVS, CDR2 FQNEAQ, per germline. Trimming cost V 0 bases and J 4 bases, with 6 bases left between them. The length of the CDR3 is 14 residues. This chain's CDR3 is CASSLAGVNEKLFF. The CDR3 nucleotides are TGTGCCAGCAGCTTAGCGGGTGTTAATGAAAAACTGTTTTTT.

V gene TRBV5-1 combines with J gene TRBJ1-2; 8 bases map to TRBD1. The junction had 4 bases not matched to a gene; V was cut back by 4 bases and J by 5 bases. Germline-derived CDR1 and CDR2 are SGHRS and YFSETQ. The CDR3 runs 13 residues. CDR3 sequence reads: CASSRDRGYGYTF. CDR3 DNA: TGCGCCAGCAGCCGTGACAGGGGTTATGGCTACACCTTC.

The V call is TRBV5-1, the J call TRBJ1-2; no definite D call. CDR1 and CDR2 (germline): SGHRS, YFSETQ. Between the trimmed V and J ends, which lost 4 bases and 0 bases, there was a span of 4 bases. There are 12 residues in the CDR3. The CDR3 bases are TGCGCCAGCAGCGGGACTAACTATGGCTACACCTTC. This codes for CASSGTNYGYTF.

The chain uses TRBV6-1 and TRBJ2-3; 8 bases are shared with TRBD1. CDR3 size: 15 residues. V trimming: 5 bases; J trimming: 3 bases; junction bases outside the gene matches: 7. Germline assignment: CDR1 MNHNS and CDR2 SASEGT. The CDR3 DNA sequence: TGTGCCAGCAGTCCCCGGACAGGGAGGACAGATACGCAGTATTTT. Residues: CASSPRTGRTDTQYF.